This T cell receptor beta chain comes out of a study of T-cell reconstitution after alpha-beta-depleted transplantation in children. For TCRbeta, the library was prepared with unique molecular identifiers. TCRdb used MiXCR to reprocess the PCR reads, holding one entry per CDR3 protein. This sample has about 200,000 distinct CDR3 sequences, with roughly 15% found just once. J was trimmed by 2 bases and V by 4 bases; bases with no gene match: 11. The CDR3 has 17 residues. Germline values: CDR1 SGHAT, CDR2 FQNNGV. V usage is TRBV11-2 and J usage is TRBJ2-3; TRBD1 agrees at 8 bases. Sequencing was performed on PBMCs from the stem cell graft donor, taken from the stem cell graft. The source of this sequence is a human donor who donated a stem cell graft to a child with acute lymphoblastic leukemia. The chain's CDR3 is CASSSKRTGWPTDTQYF. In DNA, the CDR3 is TGTGCCAGCAGCTCAAAGAGGACAGGGTGGCCCACAGATACGCAGTATTTT.